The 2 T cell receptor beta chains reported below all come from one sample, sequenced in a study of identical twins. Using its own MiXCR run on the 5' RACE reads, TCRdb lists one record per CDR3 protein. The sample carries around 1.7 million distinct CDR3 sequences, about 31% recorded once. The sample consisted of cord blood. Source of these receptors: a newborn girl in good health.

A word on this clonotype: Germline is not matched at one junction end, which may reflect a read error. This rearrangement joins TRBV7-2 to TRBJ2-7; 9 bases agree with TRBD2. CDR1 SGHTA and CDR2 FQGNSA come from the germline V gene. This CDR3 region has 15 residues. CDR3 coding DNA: TGTGCCACCAGCTTCGCGACTAGCGGATCCTACGAGCAGTACTTC. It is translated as CATSFATSGSYEQYF. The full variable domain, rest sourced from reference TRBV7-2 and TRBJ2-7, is GAGVSQSPSNKVTEKGKDVELRCDPISGHTALYWYRQSLGQGLEFLIYFQGNSAPDKSGLPSDRFSAERTGGSVSTLTIQRTQQEDSAVYLCATSFATSGSYEQYFGPGTRLTVT.

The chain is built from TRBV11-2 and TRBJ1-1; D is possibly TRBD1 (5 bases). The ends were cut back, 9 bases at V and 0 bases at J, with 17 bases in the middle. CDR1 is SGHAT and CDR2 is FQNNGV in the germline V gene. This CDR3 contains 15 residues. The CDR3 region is CASTFQGRMNTEAFF. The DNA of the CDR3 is TGTGCCAGTACATTCCAGGGACGGATGAACACTGAAGCTTTCTTT.